These 30 T cell receptor beta chains originate from one sample sequenced in a study of a mutant IDH1 vaccine in newly diagnosed glioma (dated by TCRdb to the early 2020s). For these TCRs, the target antigens are not known. Reading the label with the study, this specimen's time point is: week 47, end of study. Every vaccine dose consisted of 300 ug of a 20-mer mutant IDH1 peptide in Montanide, administered subcutaneously together with topical imiquimod. Library creation used the immunoSEQ multiplex PCR assay. In TCRdb, the immuneACCESS table is reduced to in-frame sequences with V and J assigned. These tables do not hold every clone; where another copy was compared, an unresolved V gene accounts for under half, and the others remain unexplained. The sample yields tens of thousands of clones; around 76% were counted once. 3% to 4% of the sample comes from the top ten. This material consisted of PBMCs, taken from a glioma patient whose treatment included an IDH1 peptide vaccine. The receptors come from a man aged 40-49 years with glioma. Some clones in this sample may be carry-over from other donors' samples.

The J gene is TRBJ2-1, the V gene TRBV7-2, with D possibly being TRBD1 (6 bases). This CDR3 is built from 12 residues. V was trimmed by 3 bases and J by 7 bases, leaving 7 bases between them. Germline loops: CDR1 SGHTA, CDR2 FQGNSA. The CDR3 sequence is CASSFQGNEQFF. Here the CDR3 DNA reads TGTGCCAGCAGCTTTCAGGGGAATGAGCAGTTCTTC.

This clone was seen more than once but under ten times. The J gene is TRBJ2-6, the V gene TRBV4-1; weak D call: TRBD1 (5 bases). This CDR3 is built from 18 residues. V lost 4 bases and J 1 base, leaving 17 bases between the germline ends. CDR1 and CDR2 from the germline V gene are MGHRA and YSYEKL. CDR3 coding DNA: TGCGCCAGCAGCCCTCTTATGGGTAAGGGGTCTGGGGCCAACGTCCTGACTTTC. Amino acids: CASSPLMGKGSGANVLTF.

In DNA form, the CDR3 reads TGTGCCTGGACCCGAACCGGGACAGGGGGCCGGGAAAAACTGTTTTTT. This gives the protein CAWTRTGTGGREKLFF. V and J are TRBV30 and TRBJ1-4, with TRBD1 identical over 12 bases. Looked up from germline, CDR1 is GTSNPN and CDR2 is SVGIG (reference sequence). This CDR3 is 16 amino acids long. Trimming removed 4 bases from V and 8 bases from J; junction bases left unmatched: 11.

The rearrangement uses TRBV30 and TRBJ2-5; no reliable D call. The germline V gene has CDR1 GTSNPN and CDR2 SVGIG (reference sequence). There are 10 residues in the CDR3. V dropped 2 bases and J dropped 4 bases, with 2 bases sitting between them. This CDR3 is CAWSRETQYF. CDR3 in DNA: TGTGCCTGGAGTAGAGAGACCCAGTACTTC.

V and J are TRBV11-2 and TRBJ2-7; D unresolved. V dropped 0 bases and J dropped 6 bases, with 12 bases sitting between them. From germline, CDR1 is SGHAT and CDR2 FQNNGV. This CDR3 is built from 14 residues. The CDR3 sequence: CASSLDVSVLEQYF. The DNA of the CDR3 is TGTGCCAGCAGCTTAGATGTGTCAGTTCTCGAGCAGTACTTC.

A remark on this clone: The junction departs from germline at one end; a sequencing error may be responsible. Other DNA sequences of this sample code for an identical CDR3. V gene TRBV30 combines with J gene TRBJ2-3, with D unresolved. Germline CDR1 reads GTSNPN; CDR2 reads SVGIG (reference sequence). The CDR3 covers 13 residues. CDR3 coding DNA: TGCGCCTGGAGTGTAGGAGGCACAGATACGCAGTATTTT. Translating it yields CAWSVGGTDTQYF.

The chain recombines TRBV30 with TRBJ1-2; D may be TRBD1 (6 bases). The CDR3 runs 14 residues. V shed 0 bases and J shed 6 bases, with 14 bases lying between them. Germline values: CDR1 GTSNPN, CDR2 SVGIG (reference sequence). CDR3 amino acids: CAWSVPGESNGYTF. The DNA of the CDR3 is TGTGCCTGGAGTGTGCCAGGGGAATCCAATGGCTACACCTTC.

This clone was detected only once. The chain uses TRBV27 and TRBJ2-3; the D gene is possibly TRBD2 (7 bases). Germline CDR1 is MNHEY and CDR2 is SMNVEV (reference sequence). CDR3 length: 18 amino acids. Trimming stripped 5 bases from V and 5 bases from J, with 26 bases between. The CDR3 spells CASSPNRKWVGGRDTQYF. CDR3 sequence (DNA): TGTGCCAGCAGTCCGAATCGGAAGTGGGTGGGGGGGCGAGATACGCAGTATTTT.

The chain has TRBV11-2 and TRBJ2-1, with D maybe TRBD1 (5 bases). The CDR3 extends over 14 amino acids. Germline CDR1 is SGHAT and CDR2 is FQNNGV. V lost 3 bases and J lost 4, with 10 bases in between. The CDR3 DNA sequence: TGTGCCAGCAGCTTTACCACAGGTTACAATGAGCAGTTCTTC. It encodes CASSFTTGYNEQFF.

There are a few counts of this clone. The chain joins TRBV30 to TRBJ1-1, with a weak D call TRBD1 (5 bases). The CDR3 runs to 13 residues. The V and J ends lost 0 bases and 4 bases respectively, with 9 bases between them. Germline V gene sequence: CDR1 GTSNPN, CDR2 SVGIG (reference sequence). In DNA, the CDR3 is TGTGCCTGGAGTGTACTGGGGGGCACTGAAGCTTTCTTT. This translates into CAWSVLGGTEAFF.

This clone was seen once. V gene TRBV5-1 combines with J gene TRBJ2-3; the D is unclear. Germline V gene lookup returns CDR1 SGHRS and CDR2 YFSETQ. The CDR3 covers 13 residues. Deletions cut 0 bases from V and 4 bases from J, with 6 bases between. CDR3 sequence: CASSLELADTQYF. CDR3 nucleotides: TGCGCCAGCAGCTTGGAACTGGCAGATACGCAGTATTTT.

The rearrangement links TRBV11-2 to TRBJ2-5; tentative D call: TRBD2 (6 bases). Germline-derived CDR1 and CDR2 are SGHAT and FQNNGV. This CDR3 comprises 14 residues. The V and J ends lost 1 base and 6 bases respectively, with 12 bases between them. This chain's CDR3 is CASSLVRGRQTQYF. CDR3 nucleotide sequence: TGTGCCAGCAGCTTAGTGCGGGGCAGACAGACCCAGTACTTC. Combining the CDR3 with reference TRBV11-2 and TRBJ2-5 gives the whole variable domain EAGVAQSPRYKIIEKRQSVAFWCNPISGHATLYWYQQILGQGPKLLIQFQNNGVVDDSQLPKDRFSAERLKGVDSTLKIQPAKLEDSAVYLCASSLVRGRQTQYFGPGTRLLVL.

This clone is medium-sized within its sample. The CDR3 sequence: CASSGRQMVISNYGYTF. CDR3 bases: TGTGCCAGCAGCGGGCGACAGATGGTAATCTCTAACTATGGCTACACCTTC. The chain has TRBV7-9 and TRBJ1-2, with D maybe TRBD1 (5 bases). The CDR3 extends over 17 amino acids. Trimming stripped 5 bases from V and 0 bases from J, with 19 bases between. Per germline, CDR1 SEHNR and CDR2 FQNEAQ (reference sequence). The full variable domain, its missing parts supplied by reference TRBV7-9 and TRBJ1-2, is DTGVSQNPRHKITKRGQNVTFRCDPISEHNRLYWYRQTLGQGPEFLTYFQNEAQLEKSRLLSDRFSAERPKGSFSTLEIQRTEQGDSAMYLCASSGRQMVISNYGYTFGSGTRLTVV.

The V gene is TRBV30, the J gene TRBJ1-2; 11 positions agree with TRBD1. The V segment lost 3 bases and the J segment 1 base; nucleotides outside the gene matches: 10. The CDR3 sequence is 17 residues long. Looked up from germline, CDR1 is GTSNPN and CDR2 is SVGIG (reference sequence). The CDR3: CAWREPGQGDFNYGYTF. The DNA of the CDR3 is TGTGCCTGGAGGGAACCGGGACAGGGGGATTTTAACTATGGCTACACCTTC.

The chain carries TRBV5-1 and TRBJ2-5; D gene unclear. This CDR3 is 13 amino acids long. Germline CDR1 SGHRS, CDR2 YFSETQ. The V gene lost 2 bases and the J gene lost 1 base, with 6 bases spanning the gap. CDR3 in DNA: TGCGCCAGCAGCTTCACTATCCAAGAGACCCAGTACTTC. Translating gives CASSFTIQETQYF.

The chain combines TRBV6-6 with TRBJ2-7; the D gene is possibly TRBD1 (6 bases). The CDR3 totals 15 residues. Trimming took off 0 bases at V and 4 bases at J, with 13 bases between the two ends. CDR1 MNHNY and CDR2 SVGAGI come from the germline V gene (reference sequence). The CDR3: CASSYSRTASYEQYF. CDR3 DNA sequence: TGTGCCAGCAGTTACTCCAGGACAGCTTCGTACGAGCAGTACTTC.

The J gene is TRBJ2-7, the V gene TRBV5-1, with D unresolved. With 0 bases removed from V and 3 bases from J, the gap between germline ends came to 10 bases. The CDR3 consists of 14 residues. Germline lookup yields CDR1 SGHRS and CDR2 YFSETQ. The CDR3 protein is CASSLEGVVYEQYF. CDR3 coding DNA: TGCGCCAGCAGCTTGGAGGGTGTAGTCTACGAGCAGTACTTC.

This chain uses TRBV30 with TRBJ1-1, with 9 bases matching TRBD1. CDR3 length: 15 amino acids. CDR1 GTSNPN and CDR2 SVGIG come from the germline V gene (reference sequence). V shed 3 bases, J shed 6 bases, and the junction held 11 bases outside the gene matches. CDR3 protein: CAWRNPGTGTAEAFF. The DNA for the CDR3 is TGTGCCTGGAGGAACCCCGGGACAGGGACCGCTGAAGCTTTCTTT. The full variable domain, completed using reference TRBV30 and TRBJ1-1, is SQTIHQWPATLVQPVGSPLSLECTVEGTSNPNLYWYRQAAGRGLQLLFYSVGIGQISSEVPQNLSASRPQDRQFILSSKKLLLSDSGFYLCAWRNPGTGTAEAFFGQGTRLTVV.

The CDR3 nucleotides read TGTGCCAGCAGCCAGAGAGCCCCCGGGGAGCTGTTTTTT. This encodes CASSQRAPGELFF. The chain is built from TRBV7-3 and TRBJ2-2; D is uncertain. The CDR3 is 13 amino acids. The germline V gene encodes CDR1 SGHTA and CDR2 FQGTGA. Trimming took 5 bases from V and 6 from J, leaving 10 bases between them.

The chain has TRBV7-9 and TRBJ2-7; no clear D gene. The CDR3 runs to 13 residues. Trimming removed 7 bases from V and 0 bases from J, with 10 bases in between. Germline V gene sequence: CDR1 SEHNR, CDR2 FQNEAQ (reference sequence). CDR3: CASTDTDSYEQYF. CDR3 nucleotides: TGTGCCAGCACCGACACAGACTCCTACGAGCAGTACTTC.

The J gene is TRBJ1-4, the V gene TRBV5-1; the D is unclear. This CDR3 contains 15 residues. The V end was cut by 0 bases, the J end by 2 bases, with 8 bases between. CDR1 and CDR2 (germline): SGHRS, YFSETQ. The CDR3: CASSLAGSTNEKLFF. CDR3 nucleotides: TGCGCCAGCAGCTTGGCGGGTTCGACTAATGAAAAACTGTTTTTT.

V gene TRBV5-1 combines with J gene TRBJ1-1; D uncertain. CDR1 SGHRS and CDR2 YFSETQ come from the germline V gene. The length of the CDR3 is 16 residues. V gave up 0 bases and J gave up 4 bases, with 16 bases separating them. As DNA, the CDR3 is TGCGCCAGCAGCTTGGGACCCGACGCCGTAAGCACTGAAGCTTTCTTT. Translation gives CASSLGPDAVSTEAFF.

The rearrangement joins TRBV7-2 to TRBJ1-5; tentatively, D is TRBD1 (5 bases). Trimming removed 6 bases at V and 3 bases at J, with 18 bases between. The V gene's germline CDR1 is SGHTA and CDR2 FQGNSA. This CDR3 is 16 amino acids long. The CDR3 bases are TGTGCCAGCAGTCCTTTCGGGGCAGGGACCAATCAGCCCCAGCATTTT. Its protein product is CASSPFGAGTNQPQHF. Complete variable domain (other parts from reference TRBV7-2 and TRBJ1-5): GAGVSQSPSNKVTEKGKDVELRCDPISGHTALYWYRQSLGQGLEFLIYFQGNSAPDKSGLPSDRFSAERTGGSVSTLTIQRTQQEDSAVYLCASSPFGAGTNQPQHFGDGTRLSIL.

Only a few counts were recorded for this clone. Other DNA sequences in the same sample also yield this CDR3. V and J are TRBV11-2 and TRBJ1-5; D may be TRBD1 (6 bases). Germline CDR1 SGHAT, CDR2 FQNNGV. This CDR3 is 14 amino acids long. V gave up 3 bases and J gave up 2 bases, with 8 bases separating them. The chain's CDR3 is CASSLAGGNQPQHF. The DNA for the CDR3 is TGTGCCAGCAGCTTGGCAGGGGGCAATCAGCCCCAGCATTTT.

The genes are TRBV28 and TRBJ1-1, with 7 bases aligning to TRBD1. Looked up from germline, CDR1 is MDHEN and CDR2 is SYDVKM. V trimming: 6 bases; J trimming: 5 bases; junction bases outside the gene matches: 9. The CDR3 is made up of 14 amino acids. The CDR3 nucleotides read TGTGCCAGCAGCTTGGGACAGCGAGGGACTGAAGCTTTCTTT. It yields the protein CASSLGQRGTEAFF.

This CDR3 reads CASSPGVGNTIYF. The DNA of the CDR3 is TGTGCCAGCAGCCCTGGAGTTGGAAACACCATATATTTT. This chain uses TRBV13 with TRBJ1-3; D is ambiguous. Germline loops: CDR1 PRHDT, CDR2 FYEKMQ (reference sequence). Trimming stripped 5 bases from V and 3 bases from J, with 8 bases between. The CDR3 length is 13 residues. The variable domain in full, completed from reference TRBV13 and TRBJ1-3, reads AAGVIQSPRHLIKEKRETATLKCYPIPRHDTVYWYQQGPGQDPQFLISFYEKMQSDKGSIPDRFSAQQFSDYHSELNMSSLELGDSALYFCASSPGVGNTIYFGEGSWLTVV.

This chain uses TRBV6-1 with TRBJ1-1, with TRBD1 as a possible D gene (5 bases). Trimming pared 1 base from V and 6 bases from J, leaving 15 bases between. CDR1 and CDR2 from the germline V gene are MNHNS and SASEGT. This CDR3 comprises 15 residues. CDR3 residues: CASSEEGFGVAEAFF. As DNA, the CDR3 is TGTGCCAGCAGTGAAGAGGGGTTTGGGGTTGCTGAAGCTTTCTTT.

Sample share makes this clone medium-sized. V gene TRBV19 combines with J gene TRBJ1-5; no clear D gene. Per germline, CDR1 LNHDA and CDR2 SQIVND (reference sequence). The CDR3 has 15 amino acids. The V end was cut by 5 bases, the J end by 7 bases, with 18 bases between. CDR3 bases: TGTGCCAGTAGTTCAGAGGTCCGGAGGGAGCAGCCCCAGCATTTT. This sequence encodes CASSSEVRREQPQHF. The full variable domain, rest sourced from reference TRBV19 and TRBJ1-5, is DGGITQSPKYLFRKEGQNVTLSCEQNLNHDAMYWYRQDPGQGLRLIYYSQIVNDFQKGDIAEGYSVSREKKESFPLTVTSAQKNPTAFYLCASSSEVRREQPQHFGDGTRLSIL.

This clone appeared a few times. V is TRBV6-1 and J is TRBJ1-6; TRBD1 matches at 9 bases. The V and J ends lost 2 bases and 9 bases, in that order; junction bases with no gene match: 5. The V gene's germline CDR1 is MNHNS and CDR2 SASEGT. The CDR3 is made up of 15 amino acids. CDR3 protein: CASSERTGGSSPLHF. The DNA of the CDR3 is TGTGCCAGCAGTGAACGAACAGGGGGCAGTTCACCCCTCCACTTT.

This clone has a handful of counts. The chain joins TRBV5-1 to TRBJ1-1; a weak D match, TRBD1 (5 bases). The CDR3 is made up of 15 amino acids. Germline V lookup: CDR1 SGHRS, CDR2 YFSETQ. Trimming left V 2 bases short and J 0 bases short, with 11 bases between. The CDR3 nucleotides read TGCGCCAGCAGCTTTGGGGGTTTGTTGAACACTGAAGCTTTCTTT. Translation: CASSFGGLLNTEAFF.